This T cell receptor beta chain was sequenced for a study of CD8+ T cells in alopecia areata. Study-wide results and limits: Greater clonality was observed in lesional scalp samples, especially alopecia totalis/universalis, versus normal scalp. Scalp clonality and expanded CD8+ clones among the top 100 fell significantly with tofacitinib.

Note on this clone: Its antigen remains unidentified.

cDNA serving as the sequencing template came from extracted, reverse transcribed RNA. Here immunoSEQ multiplex PCR was the method, and the copy in TCRdb shows in-frame clones only, minus some. The top ten clones hold roughly 5% of a sample with approximately 200,000 clones, about 62% of them seen once. Regarding treatment: oral pan-JAK inhibitor, 5-10 mg twice daily. This CDR3 spans 15 amino acids. Germline loops: CDR1 SGHTA, CDR2 FQGNSA. Trimming cost V 1 base and J 4 bases, with 13 bases left between them. This sequence joins TRBV7-2 and TRBJ1-2; no firm D call. The receptor's source is a human donor with alopecia areata. The material sequenced was CD4+ T cells sorted from blood, taken at week 24, from a patient treated with tofacitinib. This chain's CDR3 is CASSLDGLMTYGYTF. In DNA form, the CDR3 reads TGTGCCAGCAGCTTAGACGGCCTAATGACCTATGGCTACACCTTC.